This TCR beta chain was profiled in a study of CD8 T cells in ankylosing spondylitis. Study-wide findings and caveats: Characteristic of ankylosing spondylitis blood, it appeared, was a TCR beta motif comprising eight highly homologous variants.

TCRdb re-derived calls from the 5' RACE reads in MiXCR, one entry per CDR3 protein. Seen here are fewer than 550,000 distinct CDR3 sequences, approximately 5.3% observed once, and the top ten hold roughly 3.2%. The germline gives CDR1 SGHRS, CDR2 YFSETQ. The trim removed 0 bases at V and 4 bases at J, leaving 3 bases unmatched. The CDR3 contains 15 residues. This clonotype was seen many times. Antigen: not known. This receptor was identified in a male donor with ankylosing spondylitis. This chain uses TRBV5-1 with TRBJ1-4; 7 bases align to TRBD1. Sequencing input: blood, either unsorted or a sorted T cell fraction (not recorded which). CDR3 protein: CASSLVGQLNEKLFF. The CDR3 DNA reads as TGCGCCAGCAGCTTGGTGGGACAGCTTAATGAAAAACTGTTTTTT.